The T cell receptor beta chain under discussion was sequenced for a study of blood T cell repertoires in COVID-19. At the level of the study: Samples taken during acute and convalescent COVID-19 were collected in the United States, Italy and Spain. T cells, B-cell-depleted T cells, or PBMCs supplied cDNA or gDNA.

This CDR3 spans 14 amino acids. Germline CDR1 is MNHEY and CDR2 is SVGAGI. The V and J ends lost 7 bases and 8 bases respectively, with 20 bases between them. In the authors' workflow: The authors estimated nucleated cell counts from reference gene primer amplification. Sequenced by immunoSEQ multiplex PCR; TCRdb stores in-frame clones only, minus some. V and J calls and clone size follow that table, whereas D and trimming were derived from the DNA. The sample carries 120,000 to 150,000 clones, roughly 81% recorded once. The source of this sequence is a human donor with acute or convalescent COVID-19. The donor label of this sample is uncertain. The rearrangement uses TRBV6-5 and TRBJ1-1; D not certain. The sequenced sample was peripheral blood. DNA of the CDR3: TGTGCCAGCACGGTCCGGGTTGGCGTTGTGGAAGCTTTCTTT. Its protein product is CASTVRVGVVEAFF.